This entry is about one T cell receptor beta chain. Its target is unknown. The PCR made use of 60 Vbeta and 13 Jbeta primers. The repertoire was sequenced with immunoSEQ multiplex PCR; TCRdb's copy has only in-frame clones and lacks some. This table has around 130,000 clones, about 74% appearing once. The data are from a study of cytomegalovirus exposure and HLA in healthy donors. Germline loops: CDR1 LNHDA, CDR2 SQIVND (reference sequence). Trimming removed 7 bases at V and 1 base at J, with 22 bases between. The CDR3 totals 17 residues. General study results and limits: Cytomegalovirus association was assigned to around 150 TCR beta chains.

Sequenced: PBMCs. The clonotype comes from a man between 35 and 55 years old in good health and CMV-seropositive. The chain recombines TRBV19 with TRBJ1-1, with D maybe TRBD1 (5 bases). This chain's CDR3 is CASTPWGLLTQNTEAFF. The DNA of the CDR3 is TGTGCCAGTACCCCTTGGGGCCTACTTACTCAGAACACTGAAGCTTTCTTT.